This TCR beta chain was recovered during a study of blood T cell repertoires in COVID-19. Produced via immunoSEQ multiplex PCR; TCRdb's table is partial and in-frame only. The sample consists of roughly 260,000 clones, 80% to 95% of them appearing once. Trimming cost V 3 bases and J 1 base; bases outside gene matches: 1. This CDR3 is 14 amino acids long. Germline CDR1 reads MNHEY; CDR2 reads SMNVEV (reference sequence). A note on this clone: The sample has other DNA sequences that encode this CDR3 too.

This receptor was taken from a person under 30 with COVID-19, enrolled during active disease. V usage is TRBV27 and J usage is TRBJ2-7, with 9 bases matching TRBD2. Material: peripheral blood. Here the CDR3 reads CASSLTSGSYEQYF. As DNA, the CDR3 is TGTGCCAGCAGTTTGACTAGCGGATCCTACGAGCAGTACTTC.